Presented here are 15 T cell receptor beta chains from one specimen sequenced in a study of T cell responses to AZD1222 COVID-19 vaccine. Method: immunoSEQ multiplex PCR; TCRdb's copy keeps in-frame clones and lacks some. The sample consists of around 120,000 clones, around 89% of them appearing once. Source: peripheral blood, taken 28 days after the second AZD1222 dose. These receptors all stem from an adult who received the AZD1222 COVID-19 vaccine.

CDR3 protein: CSASARQGGTEAFF. CDR3 bases: TGCAGTGCTAGTGCGAGACAGGGGGGCACTGAAGCTTTCTTT. The chain carries TRBV20-1 and TRBJ1-1; 9 bases are shared with TRBD1. J gave up 4 bases and V 3 bases, and 6 bases lay outside the gene matches. The CDR3 has 14 amino acids. Germline V gene lookup returns CDR1 DFQATT and CDR2 SNEGSKA (reference sequence).

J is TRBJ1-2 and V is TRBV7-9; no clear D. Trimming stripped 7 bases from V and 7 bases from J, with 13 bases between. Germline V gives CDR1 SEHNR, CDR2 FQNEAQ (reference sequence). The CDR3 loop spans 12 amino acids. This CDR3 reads CASTRPPAGYTF. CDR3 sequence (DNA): TGTGCCAGCACCCGTCCCCCGGCTGGCTACACCTTC.

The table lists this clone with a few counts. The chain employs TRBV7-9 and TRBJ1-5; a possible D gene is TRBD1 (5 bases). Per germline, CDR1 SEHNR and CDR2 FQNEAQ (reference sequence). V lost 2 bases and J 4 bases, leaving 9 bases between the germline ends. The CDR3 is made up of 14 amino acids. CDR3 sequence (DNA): TGTGCCAGCAGCTTAACAGGCATTAATCAGCCCCAGCATTTT. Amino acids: CASSLTGINQPQHF. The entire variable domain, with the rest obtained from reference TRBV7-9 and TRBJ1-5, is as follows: DTGVSQNPRHKITKRGQNVTFRCDPISEHNRLYWYRQTLGQGPEFLTYFQNEAQLEKSRLLSDRFSAERPKGSFSTLEIQRTEQGDSAMYLCASSLTGINQPQHFGDGTRLSIL.

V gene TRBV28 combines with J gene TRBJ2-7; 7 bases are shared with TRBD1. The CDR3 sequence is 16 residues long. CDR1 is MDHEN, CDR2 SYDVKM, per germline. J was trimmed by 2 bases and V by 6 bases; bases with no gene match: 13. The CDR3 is CASSRETGIGTYEQYF. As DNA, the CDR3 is TGTGCCAGCAGCCGCGAGACAGGGATCGGTACCTACGAGCAGTACTTC. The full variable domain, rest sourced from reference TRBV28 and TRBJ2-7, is DVKVTQSSRYLVKRTGEKVFLECVQDMDHENMFWYRQDPGLGLRLIYFSYDVKMKEKGDIPEGYSVSREKKERFSLILESASTNQTSMYLCASSRETGIGTYEQYFGPGTRLTVT.

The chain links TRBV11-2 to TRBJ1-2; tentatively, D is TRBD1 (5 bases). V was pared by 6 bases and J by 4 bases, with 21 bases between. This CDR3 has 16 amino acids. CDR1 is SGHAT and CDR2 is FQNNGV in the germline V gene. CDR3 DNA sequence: TGTGCCAGCAGTCTAGCCCCGAGACAGAAGGGCTATGGCTACACCTTC. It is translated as CASSLAPRQKGYGYTF. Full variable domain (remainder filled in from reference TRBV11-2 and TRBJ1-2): EAGVAQSPRYKIIEKRQSVAFWCNPISGHATLYWYQQILGQGPKLLIQFQNNGVVDDSQLPKDRFSAERLKGVDSTLKIQPAKLEDSAVYLCASSLAPRQKGYGYTFGSGTRLTVV.

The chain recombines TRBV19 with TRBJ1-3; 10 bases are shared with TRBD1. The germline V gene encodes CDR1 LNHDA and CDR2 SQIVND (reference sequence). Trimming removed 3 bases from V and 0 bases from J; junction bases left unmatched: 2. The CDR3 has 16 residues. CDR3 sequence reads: CASSIGTGVSGNTIYF. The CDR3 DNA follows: TGTGCCAGTAGTATCGGGACAGGGGTCTCTGGAAACACCATATATTTT.

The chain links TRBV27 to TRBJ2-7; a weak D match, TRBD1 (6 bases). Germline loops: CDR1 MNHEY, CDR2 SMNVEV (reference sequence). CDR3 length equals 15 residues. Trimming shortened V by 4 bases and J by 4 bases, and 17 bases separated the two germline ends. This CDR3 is CASSSSTGRWYEQYF. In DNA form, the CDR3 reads TGTGCCAGCAGTTCCTCGACAGGCCGTTGGTACGAGCAGTACTTC.

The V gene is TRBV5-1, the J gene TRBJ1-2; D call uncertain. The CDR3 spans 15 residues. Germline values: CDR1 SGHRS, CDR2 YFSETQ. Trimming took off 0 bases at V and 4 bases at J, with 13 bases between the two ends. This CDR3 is CASSLGPVVVYGYTF. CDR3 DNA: TGCGCCAGCAGCTTGGGTCCCGTGGTGGTCTATGGCTACACCTTC.

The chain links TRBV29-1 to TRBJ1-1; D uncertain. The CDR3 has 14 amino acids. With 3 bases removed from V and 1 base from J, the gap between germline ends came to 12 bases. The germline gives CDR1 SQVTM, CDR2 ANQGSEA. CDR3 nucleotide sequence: TGCAGCGTTGAGCCCCAGAGCCGGAACACTGAAGCTTTCTTT. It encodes CSVEPQSRNTEAFF.

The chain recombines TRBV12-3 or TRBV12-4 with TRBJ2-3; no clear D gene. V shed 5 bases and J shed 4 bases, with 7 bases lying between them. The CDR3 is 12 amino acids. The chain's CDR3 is CASSLHSDTQYF. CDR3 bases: TGTGCCAGCAGTCTCCATTCAGATACGCAGTATTTT.

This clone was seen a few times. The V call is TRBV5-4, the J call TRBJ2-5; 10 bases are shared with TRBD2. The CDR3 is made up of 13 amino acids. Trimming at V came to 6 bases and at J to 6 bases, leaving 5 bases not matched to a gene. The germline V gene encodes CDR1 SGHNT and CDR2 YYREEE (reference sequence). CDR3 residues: CASKLAGGQTQYF. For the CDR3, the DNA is TGTGCCAGCAAATTAGCGGGAGGACAGACCCAGTACTTC.

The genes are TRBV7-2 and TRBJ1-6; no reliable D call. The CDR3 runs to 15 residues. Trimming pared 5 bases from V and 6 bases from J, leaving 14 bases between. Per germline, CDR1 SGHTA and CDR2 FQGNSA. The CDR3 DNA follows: TGTGCCAGCAGCCCTCAAGGAGGTTCTAATTCACCCCTCCACTTT. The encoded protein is CASSPQGGSNSPLHF.

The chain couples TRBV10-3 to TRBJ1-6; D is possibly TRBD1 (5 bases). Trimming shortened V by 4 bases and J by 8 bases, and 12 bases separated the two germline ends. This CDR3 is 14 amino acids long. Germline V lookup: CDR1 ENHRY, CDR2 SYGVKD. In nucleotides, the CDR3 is TGTGCCATCAGTGGGGGGGGTGTGGATTCACCCCTCCACTTT. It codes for CAISGGGVDSPLHF.

The CDR3 region has the DNA TGTGCAAGTCGCTTACCTGGGAGGCAACCAACTAATGAAAAACTGTTTTTT. It translates to CASRLPGRQPTNEKLFF. This sequence joins TRBV12-2 and TRBJ1-4. TRBV12-2 represents a pseudogene. This CDR3 has 17 residues.

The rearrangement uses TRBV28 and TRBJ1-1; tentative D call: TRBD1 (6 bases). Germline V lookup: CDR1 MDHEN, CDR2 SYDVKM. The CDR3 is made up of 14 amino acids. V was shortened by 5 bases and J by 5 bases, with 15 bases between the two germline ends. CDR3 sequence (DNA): TGTGCCAGCAGTGGGACACTAAGGCGGACTGAAGCTTTCTTT. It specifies CASSGTLRRTEAFF.